A selection of T cell receptor beta chains follows, all from one sample in a study of T cells in Graves' hyperthyroidism and ophthalmopathy. TCRdb independently ran MiXCR on the multiplex PCR reads; one entry per CDR3 protein. The table has about 300,000 distinct CDR3 sequences, about 25% seen once. The sample taken for sequencing was blood. The receptors were sampled from a man aged 40-50 years with Graves' hyperthyroidism that later progressed to Graves' ophthalmopathy. The CDR3 runs from the conserved cysteine through the conserved F or W. Fields, in order: clone size, V gene, D gene, J gene, CDR3 DNA, CDR3 protein. The D gene is left open where the match is weak. The size field is filled for only some rows; it gives once, few, many or a size class.

>many|TRBV11-2|.|TRBJ2-7
TGTGCCAGCGGAAGCACCTACGAGCAGTACTTC
CASGSTYEQYF
>many|TRBV20-1|.|TRBJ1-2
TGCAGTGCTCCCGGGACCTACTATGGCTACACCTTC
CSAPGTYYGYTF
>many|TRBV5-1|.|TRBJ2-7
TGCGCCAATCCGCGGGACCATTCCTACGAGCAGTACTTC
CANPRDHSYEQYF
>.|TRBV6-1|TRBD1|TRBJ2-5
TGTGCCAGCGGGGACAGGGGCATGGGGACCCAGTACTTC
CASGDRGMGTQYF
>.|TRBV6-5|.|TRBJ1-1
TGTGCCAGCAGTTACTCTCCAGGTGAGATTGAAGCTTTCTTT
CASSYSPGEIEAFF
>many|TRBV20-1|.|TRBJ2-7
TGCAGTGCTCAGGTGGACGGCCACGAGCAGTACTTC
CSAQVDGHEQYF
>many|TRBV19|TRBD1|TRBJ2-7
TGTGCCAGTAGTTTAACGGGACAGGGGACCTACGAGCAGTACTTC
CASSLTGQGTYEQYF
>many|TRBV6-5|.|TRBJ2-5
TGTGCCAGCAGTTACTTAGCCAACCAAGAGACCCAGTACTTC
CASSYLANQETQYF
>many|TRBV12-3/TRBV12-4|TRBD1|TRBJ1-5
TGTGCCAGCAGTCCTGGACAGGGCATCAATCAGCCCCAGCATTTT
CASSPGQGINQPQHF
>many|TRBV5-5|.|TRBJ2-2
TGTGCCAGCAGCTGGGGCACCGGGGAGCTGTTTTTT
CASSWGTGELFF
>.|TRBV4-3|.|TRBJ2-2
TGCGCCAGCAGCCAATATAGCGGCACCGGGGAGCTGTTTTTT
CASSQYSGTGELFF
>many|TRBV30|TRBD1|TRBJ1-1
TGTGCCTGGAGTGTCCAAGTGACAGGGCGCACTGAAGCTTTCTTT
CAWSVQVTGRTEAFF
>many|TRBV2|TRBD2|TRBJ2-6
TGTGCCAGCAGTACACTAGCGGGAGCTGGGGCCAACGTCCTGACTTTC
CASSTLAGAGANVLTF
>many|TRBV6-2/TRBV6-3|.|TRBJ1-5
TGTGCCAGTCGCGACCGCGACGATCAGCCCCAGCATTTT
CASRDRDDQPQHF
>.|TRBV13|.|TRBJ2-7
TGTGCCAGCAGCGTAGGGAATTCTGCTGTCGAGCAGTACTTC
CASSVGNSAVEQYF
>many|TRBV6-2/TRBV6-3|.|TRBJ1-2
TGTGCCAGCAGGACCGGGACACCTTCTAACTATGGCTACACCTTC
CASRTGTPSNYGYTF
>few|TRBV12-3/TRBV12-4|.|TRBJ2-7
TGTGCCAGCAGTTTAGCCCCAGTGTTAAGTGGTTGGGAGCAGTACTTC
CASSLAPVLSGWEQYF
>many|TRBV12-3/TRBV12-4|.|TRBJ1-5
TGTGCCAGCAGCTGGGCCTCCGGGGAGCCCCAGCATTTT
CASSWASGEPQHF
>many|TRBV5-5|TRBD2|TRBJ2-2
TGTGCCAGCAGCTTGAAGCGGGAGTTCCCCGGGGAGCTGTTTTTT
CASSLKREFPGELFF
>many|TRBV6-5|.|TRBJ2-7
TGTGCCAGCAGTTACTCGGTCAGGGTAAGCAGAAACGAGCAGTACTTC
CASSYSVRVSRNEQYF
>.|TRBV12-3/TRBV12-4|.|TRBJ1-5
TGTGCCAGCAGTCCCCGGCTTGGGAATCAGCCCCAGCATTTT
CASSPRLGNQPQHF
>many|TRBV5-1|TRBD2|TRBJ2-2
TGCGCCAGCAGCGAAGCGGGAGGGCTAGGCGGGGAGCTGTTTTTT
CASSEAGGLGGELFF
>.|TRBV6-1|TRBD1|TRBJ2-2
TGTGCCAGCAGTCGGACAGGGGGCAATGAGGGGGAGCTGTTTTTT
CASSRTGGNEGELFF
>.|TRBV20-1|TRBD2|TRBJ2-7
TGCAGTGCTAGACCGCTAGCGGGAGGAGGCCACGAGCAGTACTTC
CSARPLAGGGHEQYF
>few|TRBV11-3|TRBD2|TRBJ2-5
TGTGCCAGCAGCTTAGAGGGACTAGCGAGGGAGACCCAGTACTTC
CASSLEGLARETQYF
>many|TRBV2|TRBD1|TRBJ2-3
TGTGCCAGCAGTGAAGCGCAGGGGGTTGGTACGCAGTATTTT
CASSEAQGVGTQYF
>few|TRBV3-1|TRBD1|TRBJ2-7
TGTGCCAGCAGCCAAAGTCGGTCTCAGGGGGCACACGAGCAGTACTTC
CASSQSRSQGAHEQYF
>many|TRBV29-1|.|TRBJ1-5
TGCAGCGCCGGGGGAGAAATTAATCAGCCCCAGCATTTT
CSAGGEINQPQHF
>.|TRBV6-5|TRBD1|TRBJ1-2
TGTGCCAGCAGTTACTCTGGACAGGGGAGAGGTGGTGGCTACACCTTC
CASSYSGQGRGGGYTF
>many|TRBV29-1|TRBD1|TRBJ1-1
TGCAGCGGACGGGGACAGGGAGGTTATAGCACTGAAGCTTTCTTT
CSGRGQGGYSTEAFF
>.|TRBV2|.|TRBJ1-2
TGTGCCAGCAGCCTTAGGGGGAGTGGCTACACCTTC
CASSLRGSGYTF
>.|TRBV12-3/TRBV12-4|TRBD1|TRBJ1-5
TGTGCCAGCAGCTCCGACAGGGTTGGGGCCCAGCATTTT
CASSSDRVGAQHF
>many|TRBV29-1|.|TRBJ1-2
TGCAGCGTTGCCACGGGGGGACGTAACTATGGCTACACCTTC
CSVATGGRNYGYTF
>many|TRBV5-1|TRBD1|TRBJ1-5
TGCGCCAGCAGCAAGGGGACAGGGGGCAATCAGCCCCAGCATTTT
CASSKGTGGNQPQHF
>many|TRBV12-3/TRBV12-4|TRBD2|TRBJ2-5
TGTGCCAGCAGCCTTCGGACTAGCTCCAGGGAGACCCAGTACTTC
CASSLRTSSRETQYF
>many|TRBV5-1|TRBD1|TRBJ2-7
TGCGCCAGCAGCCAGGGACAGCCTGGGAAGGAGCAGTACTTC
CASSQGQPGKEQYF
>many|TRBV6-1|TRBD1|TRBJ1-1
TGTGCCAGCAGGGACAGGGAGAACACTGAAGCTTTCTTT
CASRDRENTEAFF
>many|TRBV6-5|TRBD1|TRBJ2-2
TGTGCCAGCAGTTACTCCACAGGGGGACGCACCGGGGAGCTGTTTTTT
CASSYSTGGRTGELFF
>.|TRBV6-2/TRBV6-3|.|TRBJ2-7
TGTGCCAGCAGTCCTGGACAATTCCTTCGATACGAGCAGTACTTC
CASSPGQFLRYEQYF
>many|TRBV11-2|.|TRBJ2-7
TGTGCCAGCAGCATTCGTAACGAGCAGTACTTC
CASSIRNEQYF
>.|TRBV6-5|.|TRBJ2-5
TGTGCCAGCAGTTCCAGGGTGGAGGGGGAGACCCAGTACTTC
CASSSRVEGETQYF
>many|TRBV7-9|.|TRBJ1-1
TGTGCCAGCAGCGCCTCCGGTCTGGATTCTAAAGCTTTCTTT
CASSASGLDSKAFF
>many|TRBV12-3/TRBV12-4|.|TRBJ2-7
TGTGCCAGCAGTTTATCGGTGAGGAGCCCCTACGAGCAGTACTTC
CASSLSVRSPYEQYF
>many|TRBV5-1|TRBD2|TRBJ2-4
TGCGCCAGCAGCTTGGCATCTGCGGGAGTTTCGGACATTCAGTACTTC
CASSLASAGVSDIQYF
>.|TRBV29-1|TRBD1|TRBJ2-5
TGCAGCGCCACCAAGACAGGGGGTCAAGAGACCCAGTACTTC
CSATKTGGQETQYF
>many|TRBV11-2|.|TRBJ2-1
TGTGCCAGCAGCTTTTTTTCTGGTACCTCCTACAATGAGCAGCTCTTC
CASSFFSGTSYNEQLF
>few|TRBV6-2/TRBV6-3|.|TRBJ1-2
TGTGCCAGCAGTTATCAGTCCGATGGCTACACCTTC
CASSYQSDGYTF
>.|TRBV19|.|TRBJ2-7
TGTGCCAGTAGTATGTCTCCGTCCCAGGGTTATACCTACGAGCAGTACTTC
CASSMSPSQGYTYEQYF
>many|TRBV27|.|TRBJ2-7
TGTGCCAGCAGTTTACGACTCGCACACGAGCAGTACTTC
CASSLRLAHEQYF
>few|TRBV6-5|.|TRBJ1-2
TGTGCCAGCAGCTACAATACAGGTGGCTATGGCTACACCTTC
CASSYNTGGYGYTF
>many|TRBV6-5|.|TRBJ1-3
TGTGCCAGCAGTTACGACCGGAGGGCTTACGGAAACACCACATATTTT
CASSYDRRAYGNTTYF
>.|TRBV2|.|TRBJ2-7
TGTGCCAGCAGGGAAACAGGGTCTTTTCTCTACGAGCAGTACTTC
CASRETGSFLYEQYF
>many|TRBV11-2|.|TRBJ2-4
TGTGCCAGCAGCTTGTCAGGGGTGGCGAGCATTCAGTACTTC
CASSLSGVASIQYF
>.|TRBV11-2|.|TRBJ2-7
TGTGCCAGCACCAACGGGGGCAATAACTACGAGCAGTACTTC
CASTNGGNNYEQYF
>many|TRBV4-1|.|TRBJ1-1
TGCGCCAGCAGCCAAGCGAGGTGGGGGATGAACACTGAAGCTTTCTTT
CASSQARWGMNTEAFF
>.|TRBV4-1|TRBD1|TRBJ1-1
TGCGCCAGCAGCCAAGGGACAGGCGAAGCTTTCTTT
CASSQGTGEAFF
>.|TRBV12-3/TRBV12-4|.|TRBJ1-2
TGTGCCAGCAGTTTAGGGACAGCCTTCAACTATGGCTACACCTTC
CASSLGTAFNYGYTF
>.|TRBV28|.|TRBJ2-7
TGTGCCAGCAGCCCCCGGGCGGGGGCGCGGTACGAGCAGTACTTC
CASSPRAGARYEQYF
>.|TRBV6-2/TRBV6-3|.|TRBJ2-7
TGTGCCAGCAGTAACCCGGGGTCCGTCTACGAGCAGTACTTC
CASSNPGSVYEQYF
>many|TRBV28|.|TRBJ2-5
TGTGCCAGCAGTTTAAACACACAAGAGACCCAGTACTTC
CASSLNTQETQYF